The present entry profiles one T cell receptor beta chain with its context. What this receptor recognizes is not known. Per-base quality was not reported, and no clone a single base away is much larger than it. The library came from the immunoSEQ multiplex PCR assay. This is the immuneACCESS table as TCRdb keeps it, with only in-frame sequences that have V and J called. A part of the clones is gone; compared with another copy, unresolved V genes explain less than half, and the rest is unexplained. This sample holds over 150,000 clones; around 90% were observed only once. The ten largest clonotypes hold roughly 1.5% of the sample. The data derive from a study of control samples from healthy donors and cancer patients (TCRdb year 2020). According to the germline V gene, CDR1 reads SGHTA and CDR2 reads FQGNSA. Trimming at the junction amounts to 5 bases on V and 4 bases on J, and the germline ends lie 14 bases apart. Taken from cysteine to phenylalanine, the CDR3 has 14 residues. The read is trimmed to its CDR3 DNA, 42 bases read in frame from base 1.

This TCR came from a man younger than 40 in good health. Sequences were obtained from blood. This sequence uses TRBV7-2 and TRBJ1-2; the D gene assignment is ambiguous. CDR3 reads: CASSSRLGPYGYTF. The nucleotide sequence reads TGTGCCAGCAGCAGCCGTCTGGGCCCCTATGGCTACACCTTC.